Listed here are 21 T cell receptor beta chains from one sample, sequenced in a study of PD-L1 blockade in urothelial cancer. Clones were sequenced by immunoSEQ multiplex PCR, and TCRdb holds only the in-frame ones, with some missing. Among roughly 100,000 clones listed, 70% to 90% were seen once. Time point reported: peripheral blood 6 weeks after treatment start. The sample consisted of PBMCs, taken around atezolizumab (anti-PD-L1) treatment. Receptor source: a man in his 70s with urothelial cancer.

The DNA for the CDR3 is TGTGCCAGCAGCTGGGGGGGAGGCAGCAGGGACTATGGCTACACCTTC. Amino acid sequence: CASSWGGGSRDYGYTF. The V call is TRBV7-9, the J call TRBJ1-2, with a possible D match to TRBD1 (5 bases). In germline, CDR1 is SEHNR, CDR2 FQNEAQ (reference sequence). The CDR3 runs to 16 residues. Trimming removed 4 bases from V and 3 bases from J, with 18 bases in between.

The chain has TRBV4-2 and TRBJ2-7; TRBD2 agrees at 14 bases. Trimming cost V 0 bases and J 4 bases; bases outside gene matches: 2. The CDR3 is 16 residues long. The germline V gene has CDR1 LGHNA and CDR2 YNFKEQ. The CDR3 DNA sequence: TGTGCCAGCAGCCAAGAAGGGACTAGCGGGGGTTACGAGCAGTACTTC. Translation gives CASSQEGTSGGYEQYF.

The gene calls are TRBV7-8 and TRBJ2-7, with 8 bases lining up with TRBD1. CDR1 SGHVS and CDR2 FQNEAQ come from the germline V gene. The CDR3 extends over 15 amino acids. Trimming removed 5 bases from V and 4 bases from J; junction bases left unmatched: 10. DNA for the CDR3: TGTGCCAGCAGCCAGTCCGGACAGGGCTTTTACGAGCAGTACTTC. The encoded protein is CASSQSGQGFYEQYF.

The rearrangement links TRBV6-5 to TRBJ2-3; D is perhaps TRBD2 (6 bases). The CDR3 is 13 amino acids. CDR1 and CDR2 from the germline V gene are MNHEY and SVGAGI. Trimming shortened V by 7 bases and J by 4 bases, and 12 bases separated the two germline ends. This chain's CDR3 is CASNPGAPDTQYF. CDR3 sequence (DNA): TGTGCCAGCAACCCGGGAGCCCCAGATACGCAGTATTTT.

The gene calls are TRBV7-8 and TRBJ2-1; no clear D. The CDR3 loop spans 13 amino acids. Germline assignment: CDR1 SGHVS and CDR2 FQNEAQ. Trimming took off 10 bases at V and 5 bases at J, with 15 bases between the two ends. CDR3 sequence (DNA): TGTGCCACCGGTAGGCTAGAAGACAATGAGCAGTTCTTC. Protein product: CATGRLEDNEQFF.

This chain uses TRBV5-1 with TRBJ2-5; the match to TRBD1 covers 7 bases. V was pared by 4 bases and J by 5 bases, with 8 bases of the junction left unmatched. Per germline, CDR1 SGHRS and CDR2 YFSETQ. This CDR3 region has 14 residues. CDR3 in amino acids: CASSQTTGLETQYF. The DNA of the CDR3 is TGCGCCAGCAGCCAAACGACAGGGTTGGAGACCCAGTACTTC.

The J gene is TRBJ2-5, the V gene TRBV15; 8 nucleotides match TRBD1. In germline, CDR1 is LNHNV, CDR2 YYDKDF (reference sequence). CDR3 length equals 14 residues. V was pared by 5 bases and J by 5 bases, with 7 bases of the junction left unmatched. This CDR3 reads CATSLDRVGETQYF. In nucleotides, the CDR3 is TGTGCCACCAGCCTGGACAGGGTGGGGGAGACCCAGTACTTC.

The V and J genes are TRBV2 and TRBJ1-2, with TRBD1 matching over 8 bases. This CDR3 comprises 14 residues. Germline lookup yields CDR1 SNHLY and CDR2 FYNNEI. V trimming: 7 bases; J trimming: 0 bases; junction bases outside the gene matches: 4. In nucleotides, the CDR3 is TGTGCCAGCACTGGACAGGGACCTAACTATGGCTACACCTTC. Translated, it gives CASTGQGPNYGYTF.

V and J are TRBV5-1 and TRBJ1-1; D remains ambiguous. Germline V gene sequence: CDR1 SGHRS, CDR2 YFSETQ. The CDR3 runs to 13 residues. V was shortened by 4 bases and J by 5 bases, with 12 bases between the two germline ends. The chain's CDR3 is CASSEAPGTEAFF. For the CDR3, the DNA is TGCGCCAGCAGCGAGGCCCCGGGGACTGAAGCTTTCTTT.

The rearrangement uses TRBV19 and TRBJ2-2, with 9 bases lining up with TRBD2. This CDR3 has 16 amino acids. J gave up 7 bases and V 3 bases, and 9 bases lay outside the gene matches. Germline V gene sequence: CDR1 LNHDA, CDR2 SQIVND (reference sequence). CDR3 bases: TGTGCCAGTAGTATGGACGGCGGGAGGGCGATCGGGGAGCTGTTTTTT. Its protein is CASSMDGGRAIGELFF.

The rearrangement links TRBV7-9 to TRBJ2-3; TRBD1 aligns across 7 bases. The CDR3 totals 14 residues. Germline V gene lookup returns CDR1 SEHNR and CDR2 FQNEAQ (reference sequence). V dropped 3 bases and J dropped 1; count of bases not matched to a gene: 1. CDR3 bases: TGTGCCAGCAGCTTCGGACAGGGCACAGATACGCAGTATTTT. This encodes CASSFGQGTDTQYF.

This clone occurred once. V and J are TRBV5-4 and TRBJ2-2; 9 bases fit TRBD1. The ends lost 0 bases at V and 0 bases at J; junction bases unmatched: 0. The CDR3 loop spans 16 amino acids. Germline V gene lookup returns CDR1 SGHNT and CDR2 YYREEE (reference sequence). The chain's CDR3 is CASSLGQGANTGELFF. CDR3 nucleotide sequence: TGTGCCAGCAGCTTGGGACAGGGGGCGAACACCGGGGAGCTGTTTTTT.

The rearrangement joins TRBV11-3 to TRBJ2-1; the match to TRBD1 covers 7 bases. Trimming removed 7 bases from V and 8 bases from J; junction bases left unmatched: 8. The CDR3 sequence is 13 residues long. Germline V gene lookup returns CDR1 SGHNT and CDR2 YENEEA. The CDR3 nucleotides are TGTGCCAGCACCCGACAGGGTTGGCATGAGCAGTTCTTC. The encoded protein is CASTRQGWHEQFF.

V gene TRBV7-9 combines with J gene TRBJ2-3; D remains ambiguous. Germline-derived CDR1 and CDR2 are SEHNR and FQNEAQ (reference sequence). The CDR3 covers 13 residues. Trimming took 5 bases from V and 5 from J, leaving 11 bases between them. CDR3 DNA: TGTGCCAGCAGCCTAGAGAGCCAAGATACGCAGTATTTT. It specifies CASSLESQDTQYF.

The chain has TRBV5-1 and TRBJ1-1; D is unresolved. Trimming removed 0 bases at V and 0 bases at J, with 6 bases between. The CDR3 runs 14 residues. CDR1 and CDR2 from the germline V gene are SGHRS and YFSETQ. The CDR3 DNA is TGCGCCAGCAGCTTGGAACTGATGAACACTGAAGCTTTCTTT. It translates to CASSLELMNTEAFF.

The chain carries TRBV10-3 and TRBJ1-6; no definite D call. Trimming cost V 3 bases and J 4 bases, with 4 bases left between them. The CDR3 spans 13 residues. The germline V gene has CDR1 ENHRY and CDR2 SYGVKD. CDR3 sequence: CAISDEYNSPLHF. In nucleotides, the CDR3 is TGTGCCATCAGTGACGAGTATAATTCACCCCTCCACTTT.

This clone has just one count. V gene TRBV11-2 combines with J gene TRBJ1-1, with TRBD1 matching 8 bases. J gave up 1 base and V 6 bases, and 4 bases lay outside the gene matches. The V gene's germline CDR1 is SGHAT and CDR2 FQNNGV. The CDR3 sequence is 14 residues long. CDR3 coding DNA: TGTGCCAGCAGACGGGACAGGAGGAACACTGAAGCTTTCTTT. Protein: CASRRDRRNTEAFF.

This chain joins TRBV7-9 and TRBJ2-7, with TRBD1 matching 7 bases. CDR1 is SEHNR, CDR2 FQNEAQ, per germline (reference sequence). The CDR3 spans 14 residues. With 4 bases clipped from V and 0 bases from J, the junction kept 3 bases outside the gene matches. The CDR3 loop is CASSSGTVSYEQYF. In nucleotides, the CDR3 is TGTGCCAGCAGCTCCGGGACAGTCTCCTACGAGCAGTACTTC.

This chain connects TRBV2 to TRBJ1-6, with a possible D match to TRBD1 (6 bases). The V and J ends lost 6 bases and 7 bases respectively, with 16 bases between them. Germline CDR1 SNHLY, CDR2 FYNNEI. The CDR3 runs to 15 residues. CDR3 in DNA: TGTGCCAGCAGGGCTGAAGGGACAATAAATTCACCCCTCCACTTT. Its translation: CASRAEGTINSPLHF.

A single count supports this clone. The rearrangement links TRBV4-1 to TRBJ2-7, with D possibly TRBD1 on 5 matching bases. V lost 1 base and J lost 2, with 9 bases in between. The CDR3 covers 14 residues. Germline CDR1 and CDR2: MGHRA and YSYEKL. The CDR3 DNA follows: TGCGCCAGCAGCCAAGGTGACAGAACCTACGAGCAGTACTTC. The encoded protein is CASSQGDRTYEQYF.

DNA of the CDR3: TGCGCCAGCAGTCAAACCCCCAGGTCGGTAACCGGGGAGCTGTTTTTT. This codes for CASSQTPRSVTGELFF. The chain combines TRBV23-1 with TRBJ2-2; no clear D gene. TRBV23-1 is an open reading frame, and its role is uncertain. The V and J ends lost 2 bases and 5 bases respectively, with 15 bases between them. CDR3 length: 16 residues.